This TCR beta chain was captured in a study of T cell responses to AZD1222 COVID-19 vaccine. Study findings and constraints: Baseline seropositivity characterized only a handful of AZD1222 recipients.

Method: immunoSEQ multiplex PCR; TCRdb's copy keeps in-frame clones and lacks some. There are around 99,000 clones in the sample; 92% occur only once, and under 9.5% lies in the top ten. Germline V gene sequence: CDR1 MNHNY, CDR2 SVGAGI (reference sequence). The CDR3 is 17 amino acids. V gave up 5 bases and J gave up 4 bases; unmatched junction bases: 11. Second doses that came at about 4 or about 12 weeks were put together. To note about this clone: As yet, its antigen is unknown.

Source: peripheral blood, taken 28 days after the second AZD1222 dose. V gene TRBV6-6 combines with J gene TRBJ1-5, with 10 bases that match TRBD1. The clonotype comes from an adult who received the AZD1222 COVID-19 vaccine. CDR3 region: CASSPIRTGGGNQPQHF. The DNA of the CDR3 is TGTGCCAGCAGTCCAATTCGGACAGGGGGGGGGAATCAGCCCCAGCATTTT.